The T cell receptor beta chain described here comes from a study of cytomegalovirus exposure and HLA in healthy donors. Broader study findings: Based on reports, TCR beta sequences accurately predicted HLA-A and HLA-B alleles for most subjects.

Researchers ran the PCR with 60 Vbeta and 13 Jbeta primers. TCRdb keeps only in-frame clones here, not all; method: immunoSEQ multiplex PCR. The table includes under 65,000 clones, 70% to 85% detected once. V was cut by 1 base and J by 9 bases, with 7 bases left in between. This CDR3 is built from 12 residues. CDR1 is MDHEN, CDR2 SYDVKM, per germline. A remark on this clone: Its antigen is as yet unknown.

Sequenced sample: PBMCs. The clonotype comes from a man aged 45-65 years in good health and CMV-seronegative. The J gene is TRBJ2-1, the V gene TRBV28, with a possible D match to TRBD2 (6 bases). For the CDR3, the DNA is TGTGCCAGCAGTTTATTCGGGGGTGAGCAGTTCTTC. Translation: CASSLFGGEQFF.